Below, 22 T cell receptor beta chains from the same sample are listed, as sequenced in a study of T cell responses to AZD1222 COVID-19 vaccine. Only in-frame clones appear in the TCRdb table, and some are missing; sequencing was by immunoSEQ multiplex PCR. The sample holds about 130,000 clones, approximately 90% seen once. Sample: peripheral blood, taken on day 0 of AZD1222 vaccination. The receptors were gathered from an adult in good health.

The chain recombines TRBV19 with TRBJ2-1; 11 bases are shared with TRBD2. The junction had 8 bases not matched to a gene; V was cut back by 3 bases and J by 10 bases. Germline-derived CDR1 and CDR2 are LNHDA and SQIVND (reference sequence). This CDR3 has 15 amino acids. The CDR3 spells CASSMTSGASGEQFF. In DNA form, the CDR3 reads TGTGCCAGTAGTATGACTAGCGGGGCCTCGGGGGAGCAGTTCTTC.

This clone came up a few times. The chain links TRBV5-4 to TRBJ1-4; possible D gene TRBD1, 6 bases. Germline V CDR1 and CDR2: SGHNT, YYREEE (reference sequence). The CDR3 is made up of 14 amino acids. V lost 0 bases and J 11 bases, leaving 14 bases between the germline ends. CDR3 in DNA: TGTGCCAGCAGCTTGGCCGGGGGGGGCGGGAAACTGTTTTTT. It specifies CASSLAGGGGKLFF.

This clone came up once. CDR3 in DNA: TGTGCCAGCAGCTTTAGTGGGGAGGTCCAGCCCCAGCATTTT. This sequence encodes CASSFSGEVQPQHF. The chain joins TRBV5-6 to TRBJ1-5; D gene uncertain. This CDR3 is 14 amino acids long. Germline V gene lookup returns CDR1 SGHDT and CDR2 YYEEEE. The V and J ends lost 2 bases and 7 bases respectively, with 13 bases between them.

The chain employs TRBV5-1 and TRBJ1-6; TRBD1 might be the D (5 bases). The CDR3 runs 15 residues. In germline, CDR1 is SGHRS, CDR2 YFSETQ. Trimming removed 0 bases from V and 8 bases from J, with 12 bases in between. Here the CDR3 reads CASSLGGGADSPLHF. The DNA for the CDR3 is TGCGCCAGCAGCTTGGGCGGTGGGGCGGATTCACCCCTCCACTTT.

CDR3 bases: TGCAGCATAGGACAGGGCGGCGGGGAGCTGTTTTTT. This encodes CSIGQGGGELFF. This rearrangement joins TRBV29-1 to TRBJ2-2; 8 bases agree with TRBD1. The V gene end was trimmed by 8 bases and the J gene end by 7 bases; junction bases not matched to a gene: 6. In germline, CDR1 is SQVTM, CDR2 ANQGSEA. CDR3 length: 12 residues.

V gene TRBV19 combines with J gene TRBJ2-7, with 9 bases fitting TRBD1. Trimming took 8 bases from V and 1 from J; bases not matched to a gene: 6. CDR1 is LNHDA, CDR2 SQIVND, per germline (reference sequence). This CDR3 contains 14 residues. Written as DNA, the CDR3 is TGTGCCAGTGAGGACAGGGGTACATCCTACGAGCAGTACTTC. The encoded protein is CASEDRGTSYEQYF.

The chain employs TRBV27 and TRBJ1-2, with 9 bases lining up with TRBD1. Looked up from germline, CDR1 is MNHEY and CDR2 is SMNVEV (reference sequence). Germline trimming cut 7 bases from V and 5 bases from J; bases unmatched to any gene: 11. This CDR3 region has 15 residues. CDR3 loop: CASTSTGGFRYGYTF. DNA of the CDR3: TGTGCCAGCACATCCACAGGGGGCTTTCGGTATGGCTACACCTTC.

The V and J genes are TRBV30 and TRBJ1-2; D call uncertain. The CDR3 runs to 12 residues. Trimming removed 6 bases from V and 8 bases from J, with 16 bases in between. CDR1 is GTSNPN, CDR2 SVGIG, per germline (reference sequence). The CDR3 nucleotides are TGTGCCTGCCTAGCGAGGGCAAGAGGCTACACCTTC. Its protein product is CACLARARGYTF. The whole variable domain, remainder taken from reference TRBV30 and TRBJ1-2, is SQTIHQWPATLVQPVGSPLSLECTVEGTSNPNLYWYRQAAGRGLQLLFYSVGIGQISSEVPQNLSASRPQDRQFILSSKKLLLSDSGFYLCACLARARGYTFGSGTRLTVV.

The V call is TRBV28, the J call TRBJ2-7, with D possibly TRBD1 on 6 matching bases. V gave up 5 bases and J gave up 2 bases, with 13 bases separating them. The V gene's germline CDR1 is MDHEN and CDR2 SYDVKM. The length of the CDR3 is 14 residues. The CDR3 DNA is TGTGCCAGCAGTCCAGGACAGCTCACCTACGAGCAGTACTTC. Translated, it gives CASSPGQLTYEQYF.

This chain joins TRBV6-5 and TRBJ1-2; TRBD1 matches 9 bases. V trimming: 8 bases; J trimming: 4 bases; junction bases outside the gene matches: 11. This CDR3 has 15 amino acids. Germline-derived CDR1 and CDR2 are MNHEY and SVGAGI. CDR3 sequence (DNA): TGTGCCAGCCGACCGGGACAGGGAGAGAGCTATGGCTACACCTTC. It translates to CASRPGQGESYGYTF.

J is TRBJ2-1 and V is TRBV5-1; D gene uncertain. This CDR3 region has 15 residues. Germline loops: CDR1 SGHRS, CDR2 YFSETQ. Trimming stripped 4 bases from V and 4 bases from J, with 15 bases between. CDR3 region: CASSLMSASYNEQFF. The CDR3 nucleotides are TGCGCCAGCAGCCTCATGAGCGCGAGTTACAATGAGCAGTTCTTC.

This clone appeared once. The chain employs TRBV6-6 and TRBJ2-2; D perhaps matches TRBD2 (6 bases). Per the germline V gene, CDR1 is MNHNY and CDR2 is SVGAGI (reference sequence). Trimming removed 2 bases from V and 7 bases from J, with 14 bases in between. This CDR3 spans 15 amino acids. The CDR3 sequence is CASSYTAGGNGELFF. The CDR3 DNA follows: TGTGCCAGCAGTTACACGGCGGGCGGGAACGGGGAGCTGTTTTTT.

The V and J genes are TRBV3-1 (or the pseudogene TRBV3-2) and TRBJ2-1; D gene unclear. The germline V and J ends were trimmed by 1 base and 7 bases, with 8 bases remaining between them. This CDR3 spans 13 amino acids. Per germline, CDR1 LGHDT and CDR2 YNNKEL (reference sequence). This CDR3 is CASSQANGNEQFF. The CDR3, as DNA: TGTGCCAGCAGCCAAGCGAACGGGAATGAGCAGTTCTTC.

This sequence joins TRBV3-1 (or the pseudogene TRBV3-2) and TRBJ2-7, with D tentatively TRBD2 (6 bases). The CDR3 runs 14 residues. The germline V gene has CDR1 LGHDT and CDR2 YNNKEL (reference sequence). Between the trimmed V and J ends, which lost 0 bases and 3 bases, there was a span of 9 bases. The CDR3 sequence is CASSQEGRSYEQYF. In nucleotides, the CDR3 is TGTGCCAGCAGCCAAGAGGGGAGGAGCTACGAGCAGTACTTC.

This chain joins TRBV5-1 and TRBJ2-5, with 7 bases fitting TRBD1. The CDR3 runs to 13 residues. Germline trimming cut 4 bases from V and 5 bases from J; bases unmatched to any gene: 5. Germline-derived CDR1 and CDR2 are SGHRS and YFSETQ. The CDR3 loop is CASSETGKETQYF. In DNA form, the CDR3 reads TGCGCCAGCAGCGAGACAGGGAAGGAGACCCAGTACTTC.

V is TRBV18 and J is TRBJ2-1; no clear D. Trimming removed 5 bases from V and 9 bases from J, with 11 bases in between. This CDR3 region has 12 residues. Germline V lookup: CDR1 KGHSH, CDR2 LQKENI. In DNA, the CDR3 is TGTGCCAGCTCAACGCCGCTCAGTGAGCAGTTCTTC. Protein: CASSTPLSEQFF.

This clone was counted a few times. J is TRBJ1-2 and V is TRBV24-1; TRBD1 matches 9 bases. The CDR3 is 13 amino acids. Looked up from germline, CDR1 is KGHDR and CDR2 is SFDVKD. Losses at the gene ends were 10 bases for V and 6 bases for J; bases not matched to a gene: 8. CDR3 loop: CATPGQGPHGYTF. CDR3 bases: TGTGCCACTCCGGGACAGGGACCCCATGGCTACACCTTC.

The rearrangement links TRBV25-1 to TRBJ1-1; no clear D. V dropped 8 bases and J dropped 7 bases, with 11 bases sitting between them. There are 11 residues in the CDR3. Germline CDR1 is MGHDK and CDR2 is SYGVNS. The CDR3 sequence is CASRGPGEAFF. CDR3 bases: TGTGCCAGCCGCGGACCCGGTGAAGCTTTCTTT.

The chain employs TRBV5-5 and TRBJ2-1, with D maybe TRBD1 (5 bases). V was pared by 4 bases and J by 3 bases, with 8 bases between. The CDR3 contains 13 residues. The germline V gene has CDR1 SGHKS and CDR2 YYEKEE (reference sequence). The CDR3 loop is CASSGAGYNEQFF. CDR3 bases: TGTGCCAGCAGCGGGGCCGGCTACAATGAGCAGTTCTTC.

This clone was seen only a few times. The DNA for the CDR3 is TGTGCCAGCAGTTTTTACCAGGCCGCCTACGAGCAGTACTTC. The encoded protein is CASSFYQAAYEQYF. The rearrangement joins TRBV28 to TRBJ2-7; D gene unclear. V gave up 3 bases and J gave up 2 bases, with 11 bases separating them. CDR1 MDHEN and CDR2 SYDVKM come from the germline V gene. The CDR3 is made up of 14 amino acids.

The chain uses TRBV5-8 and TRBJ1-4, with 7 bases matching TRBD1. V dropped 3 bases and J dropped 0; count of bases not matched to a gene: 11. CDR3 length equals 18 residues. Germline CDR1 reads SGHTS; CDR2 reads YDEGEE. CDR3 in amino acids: CASSSDGTEFPTNEKLFF. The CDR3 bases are TGTGCCAGCAGCTCCGACGGGACAGAGTTCCCAACTAATGAAAAACTGTTTTTT.

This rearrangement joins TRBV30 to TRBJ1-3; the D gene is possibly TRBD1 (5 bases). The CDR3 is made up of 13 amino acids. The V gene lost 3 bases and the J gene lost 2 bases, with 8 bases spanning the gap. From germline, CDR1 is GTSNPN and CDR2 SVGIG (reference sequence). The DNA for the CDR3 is TGTGCCTGGAGCAGGGCCGCTGGAAACACCATATATTTT. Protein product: CAWSRAAGNTIYF.